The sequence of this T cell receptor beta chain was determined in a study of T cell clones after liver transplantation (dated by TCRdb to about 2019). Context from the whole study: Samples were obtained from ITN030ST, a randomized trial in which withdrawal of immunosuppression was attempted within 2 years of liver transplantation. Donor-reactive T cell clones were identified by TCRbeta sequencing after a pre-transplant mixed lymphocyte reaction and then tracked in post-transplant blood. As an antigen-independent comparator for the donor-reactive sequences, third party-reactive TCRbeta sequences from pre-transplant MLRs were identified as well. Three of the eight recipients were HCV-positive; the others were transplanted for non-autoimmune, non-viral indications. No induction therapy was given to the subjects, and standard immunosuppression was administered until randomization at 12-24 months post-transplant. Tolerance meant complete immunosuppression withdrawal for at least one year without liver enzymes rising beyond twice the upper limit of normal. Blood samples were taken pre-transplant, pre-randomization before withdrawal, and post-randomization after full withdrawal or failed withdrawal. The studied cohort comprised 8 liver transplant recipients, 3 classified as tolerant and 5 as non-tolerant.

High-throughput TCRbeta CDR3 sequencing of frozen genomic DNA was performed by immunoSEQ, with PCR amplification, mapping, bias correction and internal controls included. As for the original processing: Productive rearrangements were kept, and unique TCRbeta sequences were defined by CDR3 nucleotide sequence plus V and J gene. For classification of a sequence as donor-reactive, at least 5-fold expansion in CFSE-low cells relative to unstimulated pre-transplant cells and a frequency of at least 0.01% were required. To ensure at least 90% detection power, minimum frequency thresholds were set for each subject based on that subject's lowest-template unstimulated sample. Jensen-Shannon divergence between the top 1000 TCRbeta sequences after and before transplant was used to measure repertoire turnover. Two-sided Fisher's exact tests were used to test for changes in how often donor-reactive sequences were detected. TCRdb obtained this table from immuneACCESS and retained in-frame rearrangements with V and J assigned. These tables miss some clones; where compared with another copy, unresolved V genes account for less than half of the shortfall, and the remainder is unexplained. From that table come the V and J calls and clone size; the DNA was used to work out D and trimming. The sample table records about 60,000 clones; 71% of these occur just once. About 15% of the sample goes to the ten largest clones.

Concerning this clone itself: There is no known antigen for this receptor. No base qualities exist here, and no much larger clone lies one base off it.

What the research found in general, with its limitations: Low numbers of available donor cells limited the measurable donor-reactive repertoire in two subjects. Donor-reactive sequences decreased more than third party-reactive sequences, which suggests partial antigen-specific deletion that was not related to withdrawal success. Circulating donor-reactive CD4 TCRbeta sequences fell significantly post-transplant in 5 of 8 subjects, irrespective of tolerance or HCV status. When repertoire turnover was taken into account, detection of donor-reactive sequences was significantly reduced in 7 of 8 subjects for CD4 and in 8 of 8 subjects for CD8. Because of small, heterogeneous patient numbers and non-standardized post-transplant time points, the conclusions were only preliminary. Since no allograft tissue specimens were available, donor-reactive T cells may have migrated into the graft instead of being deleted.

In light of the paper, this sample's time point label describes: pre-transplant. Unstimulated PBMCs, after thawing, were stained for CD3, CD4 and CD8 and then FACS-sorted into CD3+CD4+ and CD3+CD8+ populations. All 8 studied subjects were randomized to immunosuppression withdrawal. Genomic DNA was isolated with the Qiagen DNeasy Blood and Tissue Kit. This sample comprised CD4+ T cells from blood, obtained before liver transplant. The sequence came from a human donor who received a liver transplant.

The DNA sequence follows: TGTGCCAGCAGTTCATACAGGGTAGAAGGCTACACCTTC. Translated, it reads CASSSYRVEGYTF. The rearranged segments are TRBV27 and TRBJ1-2; TRBD1 is a weak D gene call, 6 bases matching. From cysteine to phenylalanine, the CDR3 is 13 amino acids long. The sequence is cut down to CDR3 DNA, 39 bases in frame from base 1. V drops 4 bases and J drops 8 bases, leaving 14 bases in between. CDR1 MNHEY and CDR2 SMNVEV were looked up in the germline V gene (reference sequence).